This T cell receptor beta chain originates from a study of beta chain features in type 1 diabetes. Study-level points and caveats: Across patients, naive, central memory and Treg TCRB repertoires exhibited apparently greater similarity than was observed across healthy donors. Shorter templates might be favored by PCR, and equally so in patients and in controls. High-TCR-expressing cells could be over-represented by cDNA sequencing.

Expressed TCRB transcripts were sequenced, since all the RNA that had been isolated was reverse transcribed. Clones were read by immunoSEQ multiplex PCR, and TCRdb kept only the in-frame ones, dropping some. The sample yields about 150,000 clones, around 10% seen once. For this clone: Its target is unknown.

The sequenced sample was central memory CD4+ T cells from blood. The sequence derives from a man between 18 and 35 years old in good health.

The DNA for the CDR3 is TGCAGCGTTGTGGAAGGGCAAGAGACCCAGTACTTC. Its translation: CSVVEGQETQYF. This chain links TRBV29-1 with TRBJ2-5; D is uncertain. This CDR3 is built from 12 residues. Trimming removed 4 bases at V and 2 bases at J, with 8 bases between. Germline CDR1 and CDR2: SQVTM and ANQGSEA.